This T cell receptor (beta chain) was sequenced in a study of T cell responses to AZD1222 COVID-19 vaccine. TCRdb's copy holds only in-frame clones and misses some; the assay was immunoSEQ multiplex PCR. The sample carries over 100,000 clones, approximately 87% recorded once. Losses at the gene ends were 6 bases for V and 5 bases for J; bases not matched to a gene: 7. This CDR3 is built from 14 residues. CDR1 is MDHEN, CDR2 SYDVKM, per germline. The sequences come from peripheral blood, collected on day 0 of AZD1222 vaccination. This receptor was obtained from an adult in good health. This chain links TRBV28 with TRBJ1-3; 7 nucleotides agree with TRBD1. The CDR3 nucleotides read TGTGCCAGCAGGACAGGGTTGTTGAGAAACACCATATATTTT. This gives the protein CASRTGLLRNTIYF.